This T cell receptor beta chain stems from a study of T cells in Graves' hyperthyroidism and ophthalmopathy. Thyroid ultrasound, orbital computed tomography, clinical symptoms, and serum thyroxine and TRAb underpinned diagnoses. This sample holds PBMCs from under 11 ml fresh peripheral blood. There were TCR beta CDR3 regions amplified from RNA transcripts. The primer set for the first-round RT-PCR of the TCR CDR3 was HTBI. TCRdb re-analysed the multiplex PCR reads in MiXCR, keeping a single row per CDR3 protein. In the table there are around 340,000 distinct CDR3 sequences, roughly 18% of which are singletons. Sequenced input: blood. This TCR derives from a woman in her fifties or sixties with Graves' hyperthyroidism.

The CDR3 DNA reads as TGTGCCAGCAGTTACTCGAGGGGAGGGGCTCGGGACCAGTACTTC. This translates into CASSYSRGGARDQYF. This chain links TRBV6-2 or TRBV6-3 with TRBJ2-5; 7 bases are shared with TRBD2. Germline V gives CDR1 MNHEY, CDR2 SVGEGT. With V trimmed by 0 bases and J by 10 bases, 11 bases remained unmatched. The CDR3 covers 15 residues.